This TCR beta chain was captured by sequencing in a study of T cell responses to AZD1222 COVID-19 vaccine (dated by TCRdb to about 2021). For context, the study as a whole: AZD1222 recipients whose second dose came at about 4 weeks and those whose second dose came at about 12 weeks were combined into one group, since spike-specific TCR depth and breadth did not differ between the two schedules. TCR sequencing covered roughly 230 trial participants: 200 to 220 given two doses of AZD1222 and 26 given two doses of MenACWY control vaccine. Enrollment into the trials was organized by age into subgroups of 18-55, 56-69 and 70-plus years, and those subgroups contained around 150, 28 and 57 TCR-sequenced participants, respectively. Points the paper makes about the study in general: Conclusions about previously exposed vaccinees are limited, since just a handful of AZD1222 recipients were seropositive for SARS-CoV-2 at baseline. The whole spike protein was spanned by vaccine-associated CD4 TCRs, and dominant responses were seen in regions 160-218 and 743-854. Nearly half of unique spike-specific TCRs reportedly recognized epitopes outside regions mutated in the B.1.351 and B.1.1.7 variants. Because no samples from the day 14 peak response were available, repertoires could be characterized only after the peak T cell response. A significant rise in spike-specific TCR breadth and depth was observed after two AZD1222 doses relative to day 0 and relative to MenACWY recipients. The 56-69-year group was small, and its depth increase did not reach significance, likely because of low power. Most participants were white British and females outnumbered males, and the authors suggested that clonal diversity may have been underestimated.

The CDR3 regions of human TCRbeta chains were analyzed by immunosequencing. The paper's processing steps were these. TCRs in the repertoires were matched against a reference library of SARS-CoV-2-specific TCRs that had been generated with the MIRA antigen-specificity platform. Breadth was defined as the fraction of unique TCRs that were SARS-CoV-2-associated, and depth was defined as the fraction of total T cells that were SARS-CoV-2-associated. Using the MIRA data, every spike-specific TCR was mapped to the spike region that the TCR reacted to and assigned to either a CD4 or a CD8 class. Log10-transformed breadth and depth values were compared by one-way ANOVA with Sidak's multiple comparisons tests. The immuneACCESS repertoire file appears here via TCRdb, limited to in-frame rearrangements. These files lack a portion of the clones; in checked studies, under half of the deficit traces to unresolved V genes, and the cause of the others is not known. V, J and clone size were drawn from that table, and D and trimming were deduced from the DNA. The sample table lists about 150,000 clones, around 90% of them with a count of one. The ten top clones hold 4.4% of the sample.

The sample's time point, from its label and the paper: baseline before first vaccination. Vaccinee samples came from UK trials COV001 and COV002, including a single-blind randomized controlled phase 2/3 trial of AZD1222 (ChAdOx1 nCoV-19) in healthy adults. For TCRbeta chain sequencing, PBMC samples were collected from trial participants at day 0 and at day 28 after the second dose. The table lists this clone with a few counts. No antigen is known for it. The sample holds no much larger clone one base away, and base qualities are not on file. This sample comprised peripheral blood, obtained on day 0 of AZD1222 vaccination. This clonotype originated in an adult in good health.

The nucleotide sequence reads as follows: TGCAGCGGGGAGGGCTGGGACACTGAAGCTTTCTTT. The resulting protein is CSGEGWDTEAFF. The chain couples TRBV29-1 to TRBJ1-1; too little of a D gene remains to name it. CDR1 and CDR2 (SQVTM, ANQGSEA) derive from the germline V gene. Measured from the cysteine to the phenylalanine, the CDR3 is 12 residues long. Only the CDR3 DNA is retained, 36 bases long and in frame from the first base. The V end loses 7 bases and the J end loses 3 bases, and a stretch of 12 bases separates them.